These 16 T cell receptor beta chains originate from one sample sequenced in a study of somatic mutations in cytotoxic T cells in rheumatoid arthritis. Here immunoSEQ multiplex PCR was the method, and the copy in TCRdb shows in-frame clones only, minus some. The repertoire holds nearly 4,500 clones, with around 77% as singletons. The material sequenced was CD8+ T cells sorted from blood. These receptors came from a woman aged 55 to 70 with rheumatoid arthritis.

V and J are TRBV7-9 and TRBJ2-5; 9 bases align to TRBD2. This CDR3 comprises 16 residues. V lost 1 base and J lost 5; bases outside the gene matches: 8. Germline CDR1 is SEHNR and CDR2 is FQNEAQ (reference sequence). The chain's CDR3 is CASSLEAGGRLETQYF. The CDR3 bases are TGTGCCAGCAGCTTAGAGGCGGGGGGGCGTTTGGAGACCCAGTACTTC.

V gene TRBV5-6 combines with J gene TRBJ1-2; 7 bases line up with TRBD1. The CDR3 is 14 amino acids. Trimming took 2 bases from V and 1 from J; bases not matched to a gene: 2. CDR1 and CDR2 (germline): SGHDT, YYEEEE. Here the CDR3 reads CASSLRDSNYGYTF. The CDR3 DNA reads TGTGCCAGCAGCTTACGGGACAGTAACTATGGCTACACCTTC.

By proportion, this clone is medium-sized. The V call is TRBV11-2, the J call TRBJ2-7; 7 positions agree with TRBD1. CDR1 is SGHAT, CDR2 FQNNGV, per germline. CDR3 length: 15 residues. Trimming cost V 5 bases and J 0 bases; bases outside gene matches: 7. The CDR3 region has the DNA TGTGCCAGCAGCAATTACAGGGGAAGCTCCTACGAGCAGTACTTC. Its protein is CASSNYRGSSYEQYF.

This chain's CDR3 is CASSSQYARLAEQFF. As DNA, the CDR3 is TGTGCCAGCAGTTCCCAATACGCCCGACTAGCAGAGCAGTTCTTC. The chain links TRBV27 to TRBJ2-1; TRBD2 agrees at 7 bases. This CDR3 spans 15 amino acids. V was pared by 4 bases and J by 10 bases, with 13 bases of the junction left unmatched. From germline, CDR1 is MNHEY and CDR2 SMNVEV (reference sequence).

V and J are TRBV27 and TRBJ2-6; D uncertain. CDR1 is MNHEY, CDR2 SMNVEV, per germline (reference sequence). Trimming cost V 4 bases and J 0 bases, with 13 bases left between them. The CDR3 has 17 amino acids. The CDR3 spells CASSSVELSSGANVLTF. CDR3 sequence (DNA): TGTGCCAGCAGTTCGGTAGAGTTGAGCTCTGGGGCCAACGTCCTGACTTTC.

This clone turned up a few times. Here the CDR3 reads CASSQDPTGSYGYTF. CDR3 in DNA: TGCGCCAGCAGCCAAGATCCCACGGGGAGCTATGGCTACACCTTC. The chain joins TRBV4-1 to TRBJ1-2; D gene unclear. CDR3 length equals 15 residues. The V gene lost 0 bases and the J gene lost 4 bases, with 12 bases spanning the gap. Germline CDR1 reads MGHRA; CDR2 reads YSYEKL.

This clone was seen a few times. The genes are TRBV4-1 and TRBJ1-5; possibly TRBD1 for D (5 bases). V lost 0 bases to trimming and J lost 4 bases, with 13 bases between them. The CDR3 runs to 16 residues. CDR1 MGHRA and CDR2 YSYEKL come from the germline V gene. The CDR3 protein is CASSQEGVGDNQPQHF. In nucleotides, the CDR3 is TGCGCCAGCAGCCAAGAAGGGGTAGGGGATAATCAGCCCCAGCATTTT.

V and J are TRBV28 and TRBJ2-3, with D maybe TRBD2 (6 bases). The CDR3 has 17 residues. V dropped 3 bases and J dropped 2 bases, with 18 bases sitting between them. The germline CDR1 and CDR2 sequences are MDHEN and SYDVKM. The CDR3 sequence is CASSLAVPGGSTDTQYF. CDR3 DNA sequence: TGTGCCAGCAGTTTGGCCGTCCCCGGGGGTTCCACAGATACGCAGTATTTT.

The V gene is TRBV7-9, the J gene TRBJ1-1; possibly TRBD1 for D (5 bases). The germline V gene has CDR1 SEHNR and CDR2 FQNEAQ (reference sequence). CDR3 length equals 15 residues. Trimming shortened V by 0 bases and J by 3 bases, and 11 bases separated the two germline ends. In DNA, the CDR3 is TGTGCCAGCAGCTTAGCTTCCAGGGCGGACACTGAAGCTTTCTTT. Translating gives CASSLASRADTEAFF.

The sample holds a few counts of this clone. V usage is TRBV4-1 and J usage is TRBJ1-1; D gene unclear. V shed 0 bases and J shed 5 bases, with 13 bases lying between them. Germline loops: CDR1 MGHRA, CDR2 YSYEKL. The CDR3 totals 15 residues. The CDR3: CASSQEPGSRTEAFF. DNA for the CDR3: TGCGCCAGCAGCCAAGAGCCCGGCTCGAGGACTGAAGCTTTCTTT.

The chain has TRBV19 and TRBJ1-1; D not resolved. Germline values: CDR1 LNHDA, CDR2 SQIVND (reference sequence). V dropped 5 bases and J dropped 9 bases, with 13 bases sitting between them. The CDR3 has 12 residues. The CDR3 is CASSLVGGKAFF. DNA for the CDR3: TGTGCCAGTAGTTTGGTAGGAGGGAAAGCTTTCTTT.

CDR3 protein: CASSPWGVNTEAFF. Here the CDR3 DNA reads TGTGCCAGCAGTCCCTGGGGGGTGAACACTGAAGCTTTCTTT. The chain employs TRBV27 and TRBJ1-1; D perhaps matches TRBD1 (5 bases). CDR1 is MNHEY, CDR2 SMNVEV, per germline (reference sequence). V lost 5 bases and J 0 bases, leaving 10 bases between the germline ends. The CDR3 consists of 14 residues.

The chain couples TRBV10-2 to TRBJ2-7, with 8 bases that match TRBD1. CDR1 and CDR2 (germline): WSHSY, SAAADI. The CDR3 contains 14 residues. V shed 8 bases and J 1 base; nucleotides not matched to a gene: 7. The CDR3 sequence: CASGAGQGSYEQYV. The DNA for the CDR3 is TGCGCCAGCGGCGCAGGACAGGGATCCTACGAGCAGTACGTC.

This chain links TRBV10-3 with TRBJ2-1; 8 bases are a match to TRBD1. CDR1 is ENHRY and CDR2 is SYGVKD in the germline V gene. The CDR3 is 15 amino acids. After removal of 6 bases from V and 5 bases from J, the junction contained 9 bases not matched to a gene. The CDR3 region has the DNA TGTGCCATCAGATTCGACAGGGGTGGCGACAATGAGCAGTTCTTC. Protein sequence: CAIRFDRGGDNEQFF.

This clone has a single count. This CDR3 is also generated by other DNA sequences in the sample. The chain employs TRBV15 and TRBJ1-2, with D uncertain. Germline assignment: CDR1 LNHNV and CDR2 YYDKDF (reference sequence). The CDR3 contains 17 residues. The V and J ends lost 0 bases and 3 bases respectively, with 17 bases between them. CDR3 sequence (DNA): TGTGCCACCAGCAGAGAAGAGGATACCGACTATTACTATGGCTACACCTTC. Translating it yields CATSREEDTDYYYGYTF.

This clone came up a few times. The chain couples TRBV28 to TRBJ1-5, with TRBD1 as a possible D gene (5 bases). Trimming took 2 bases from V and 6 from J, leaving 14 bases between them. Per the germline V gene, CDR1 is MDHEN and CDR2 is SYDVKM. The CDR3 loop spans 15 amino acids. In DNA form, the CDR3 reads TGTGCCAGCAGTTTACTCGGGCAGGGCGGTCAGCCCCAGCATTTT. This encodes CASSLLGQGGQPQHF.